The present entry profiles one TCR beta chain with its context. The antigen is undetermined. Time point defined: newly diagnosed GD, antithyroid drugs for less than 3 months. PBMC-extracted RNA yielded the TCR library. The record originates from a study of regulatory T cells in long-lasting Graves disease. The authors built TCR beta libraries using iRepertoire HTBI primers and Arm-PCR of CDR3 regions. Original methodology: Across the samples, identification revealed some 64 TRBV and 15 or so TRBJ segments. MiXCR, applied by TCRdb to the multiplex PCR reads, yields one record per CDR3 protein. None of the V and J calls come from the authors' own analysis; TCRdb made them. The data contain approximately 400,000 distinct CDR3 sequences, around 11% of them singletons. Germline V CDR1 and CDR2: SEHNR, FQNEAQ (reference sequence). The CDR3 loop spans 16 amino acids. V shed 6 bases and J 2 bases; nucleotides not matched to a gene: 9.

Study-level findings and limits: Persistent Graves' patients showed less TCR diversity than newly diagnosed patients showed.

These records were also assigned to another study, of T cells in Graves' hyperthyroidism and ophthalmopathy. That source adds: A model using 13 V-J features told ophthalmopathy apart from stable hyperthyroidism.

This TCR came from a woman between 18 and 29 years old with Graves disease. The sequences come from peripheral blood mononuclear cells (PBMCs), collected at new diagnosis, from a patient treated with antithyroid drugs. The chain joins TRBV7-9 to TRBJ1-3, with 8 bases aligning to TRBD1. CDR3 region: CASRPRQGSAGNTIYF. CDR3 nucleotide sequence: TGTGCCAGCAGACCTCGACAGGGGTCCGCTGGAAACACCATATATTTT. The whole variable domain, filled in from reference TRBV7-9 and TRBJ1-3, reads DTGVSQNPRHKITKRGQNVTFRCDPISEHNRLYWYRQTLGQGPEFLTYFQNEAQLEKSRLLSDRFSAERPKGSFSTLEIQRTEQGDSAMYLCASRPRQGSAGNTIYFGEGSWLTVV.